These 26 T cell receptor beta chains were sequenced from one sample in a study of blood T cell repertoires in COVID-19. The method was immunoSEQ multiplex PCR; TCRdb's version includes in-frame clones alone and lacks a portion of them. This repertoire shows about 99,000 clones, roughly 89% found once; its top ten account for roughly 5%. Sequences were obtained from peripheral blood. The source is a human donor in a cohort sampled during active COVID-19.

The chain employs TRBV19 and TRBJ1-2; 7 bases are a match to TRBD1. This CDR3 is built from 15 residues. CDR1 and CDR2 from the germline V gene are LNHDA and SQIVND (reference sequence). Trimming cost V 3 bases and J 8 bases; bases outside gene matches: 12. This CDR3 is CASSIETGALGGYTF. DNA for the CDR3: TGTGCCAGTAGTATTGAAACAGGGGCCTTGGGCGGCTACACCTTC.

The chain has TRBV5-6 and TRBJ2-3, with D tentatively TRBD1 (5 bases). Germline V gene data show CDR1 as SGHDT and CDR2 as YYEEEE. Trimming stripped 7 bases from V and 5 bases from J, with 14 bases between. The CDR3 totals 13 residues. The CDR3 sequence is CASVRQGEDTQYF. The CDR3 region has the DNA TGTGCCAGCGTTAGGCAGGGTGAAGATACGCAGTATTTT. The whole variable domain, remainder taken from reference TRBV5-6 and TRBJ2-3, is DAGVTQSPTHLIKTRGQQVTLRCSPKSGHDTVSWYQQALGQGPQFIFQYYEEEERQRGNFPDRFSGHQFPNYSSELNVNALLLGDSALYLCASVRQGEDTQYFGPGTRLTVL.

The rearrangement links TRBV11-2 to TRBJ1-1; D possibly corresponds to TRBD1 (5 bases). Germline V gene sequence: CDR1 SGHAT, CDR2 FQNNGV. V gave up 8 bases and J gave up 5 bases, with 12 bases separating them. This CDR3 contains 12 residues. The CDR3 here is CASRTIGTEAFF. The CDR3 nucleotides read TGTGCCAGCCGGACAATTGGAACTGAAGCTTTCTTT. The full variable domain, its missing parts supplied by reference TRBV11-2 and TRBJ1-1, is EAGVAQSPRYKIIEKRQSVAFWCNPISGHATLYWYQQILGQGPKLLIQFQNNGVVDDSQLPKDRFSAERLKGVDSTLKIQPAKLEDSAVYLCASRTIGTEAFFGQGTRLTVV.

The chain links TRBV3-1 (or the pseudogene TRBV3-2) to TRBJ2-5, with TRBD1 matching 8 bases. The CDR3 contains 15 residues. The V gene's germline CDR1 is LGHDT and CDR2 YNNKEL (reference sequence). Trimming at V came to 2 bases and at J to 1 base, leaving 3 bases not matched to a gene. Here the CDR3 reads CASSQNRGAQETQYF. In DNA form, the CDR3 reads TGTGCCAGCAGCCAAAACAGGGGGGCCCAAGAGACCCAGTACTTC.

V gene TRBV4-2 combines with J gene TRBJ2-1; the match to TRBD2 covers 7 bases. The CDR3 has 16 amino acids. The J segment lost 6 bases and the V segment lost 5 bases, leaving 13 bases of the junction unmatched. Germline lookup yields CDR1 LGHNA and CDR2 YNFKEQ. Written as DNA, the CDR3 is TGTGCCAGCAGCTCGGGGCCGGGAGGAGCAACCAATGAGCAGTTCTTC. Amino acid sequence: CASSSGPGGATNEQFF.

The V gene is TRBV5-8, the J gene TRBJ1-6, with D unclear. V lost 4 bases and J 8 bases, leaving 16 bases between the germline ends. This CDR3 comprises 15 residues. Germline V CDR1 and CDR2: SGHTS, YDEGEE. As DNA, the CDR3 is TGTGCCAGCAGCAACCAGCACCGGCGGGATTCACCCCTCCACTTT. Residues: CASSNQHRRDSPLHF. The variable domain in full, completed from reference TRBV5-8 and TRBJ1-6, reads EAGVTQSPTHLIKTRGQQATLRCSPISGHTSVYWYQQALGLGLQFLLWYDEGEERNRGNFPPRFSGRQFPNYSSELNVNALELEDSALYLCASSNQHRRDSPLHFGNGTRLTVT.

The rearrangement uses TRBV28 and TRBJ2-1, with D maybe TRBD1 (6 bases). Trimming pared 7 bases from V and 4 bases from J, leaving 11 bases between. This CDR3 spans 13 amino acids. The V gene's germline CDR1 is MDHEN and CDR2 SYDVKM. Here the CDR3 DNA reads TGTGCCAGCATTCCACAGGGATACAATGAGCAGTTCTTC. Translated, it gives CASIPQGYNEQFF.

The rearrangement links TRBV7-9 to TRBJ2-7, with D possibly being TRBD1 (6 bases). Germline CDR1 SEHNR, CDR2 FQNEAQ (reference sequence). This CDR3 comprises 14 residues. Trimming took off 2 bases at V and 4 bases at J, with 12 bases between the two ends. The CDR3 loop reads CASSLNPDRYEQYF. The CDR3 DNA sequence: TGTGCCAGCAGCTTAAACCCGGACAGATACGAGCAGTACTTC.

This clone has more than one count but fewer than ten. The chain is built from TRBV5-1 and TRBJ2-7; the D gene is possibly TRBD1 (6 bases). Germline CDR1 reads SGHRS; CDR2 reads YFSETQ. Trimming removed 6 bases from V and 1 base from J, with 14 bases in between. This CDR3 contains 14 residues. CDR3 protein: CASKGESLSYEQYF. CDR3 DNA: TGCGCCAGCAAGGGGGAAAGTTTATCCTACGAGCAGTACTTC. Complete variable domain (other parts from reference TRBV5-1 and TRBJ2-7): KAGVTQTPRYLIKTRGQQVTLSCSPISGHRSVSWYQQTPGQGLQFLFEYFSETQRNKGNFPGRFSGRQFSNSRSEMNVSTLELGDSALYLCASKGESLSYEQYFGPGTRLTVT.

The chain uses TRBV20-1 and TRBJ2-5, with TRBD2 identical over 11 bases. The CDR3 contains 16 residues. V shed 3 bases, J shed 5 bases, and the junction held 11 bases outside the gene matches. Germline V gene lookup returns CDR1 DFQATT and CDR2 SNEGSKA (reference sequence). CDR3 in amino acids: CSASTTGTSGSETQYF. The CDR3 DNA sequence: TGCAGTGCTAGTACAACCGGGACTAGCGGATCGGAGACCCAGTACTTC.

V usage is TRBV5-1 and J usage is TRBJ2-5; tentatively, D is TRBD2 (6 bases). The CDR3 runs to 15 residues. V was cut by 0 bases and J by 5 bases, with 14 bases left in between. CDR1 SGHRS and CDR2 YFSETQ come from the germline V gene. As DNA, the CDR3 is TGCGCCAGCAGCTTGGACGGCTTGGCGGGGGAGACCCAGTACTTC. The encoded protein is CASSLDGLAGETQYF.

The chain employs TRBV15 and TRBJ1-5, with D perhaps TRBD1 (5 bases). The CDR3 loop spans 14 amino acids. Trimming removed 1 base from V and 2 bases from J, with 6 bases in between. CDR1 is LNHNV, CDR2 YYDKDF, per germline (reference sequence). This CDR3 is CATSRGGGNQPQHF. CDR3 DNA: TGTGCCACCAGCAGAGGGGGCGGCAATCAGCCCCAGCATTTT.

The J gene is TRBJ2-3, the V gene TRBV6-6; TRBD2 matches at 14 bases. J gave up 6 bases and V 4 bases, and 6 bases lay outside the gene matches. CDR3 length: 16 amino acids. Germline CDR1 is MNHNY and CDR2 is SVGAGI (reference sequence). CDR3 DNA sequence: TGTGCCAGCAGTTCCGGGACTAGCGGGAGTTGGGATACGCAGTATTTT. It specifies CASSSGTSGSWDTQYF.

CDR3 sequence (DNA): TGCAGCGTTGAAGTCGGAGAGTGGTGGGACTACTCTGGAAACACCATATATTTT. Translated, it gives CSVEVGEWWDYSGNTIYF. The gene calls are TRBV29-1 and TRBJ1-3; tentatively, D is TRBD1 (5 bases). CDR3 size: 18 residues. Germline lookup yields CDR1 SQVTM and CDR2 ANQGSEA. The germline V and J ends were trimmed by 1 base and 0 bases, with 19 bases remaining between them.

The chain joins TRBV5-1 to TRBJ2-7; 9 bases fit TRBD1. The trim removed 0 bases at V and 1 base at J, leaving 5 bases unmatched. Germline V CDR1 and CDR2: SGHRS, YFSETQ. The CDR3 runs 16 residues. The CDR3 protein is CASSLGYGTGSYEQYF. CDR3 in DNA: TGCGCCAGCAGCTTGGGATATGGGACAGGGTCCTACGAGCAGTACTTC.

This chain joins TRBV7-9 and TRBJ1-4; D is possibly TRBD1 (5 bases). Germline V gene sequence: CDR1 SEHNR, CDR2 FQNEAQ (reference sequence). The germline V and J ends were trimmed by 5 bases and 5 bases, with 6 bases remaining between them. The CDR3 is 12 amino acids. CDR3 nucleotides: TGTGCCAGCAGCCGGGGGAATGAAAAACTGTTTTTT. Its translation is CASSRGNEKLFF.

The genes are TRBV30 and TRBJ1-2; TRBD1 might be the D (5 bases). With 3 bases removed from V and 2 bases from J, the gap between germline ends came to 10 bases. The CDR3 loop spans 13 amino acids. Per the germline V gene, CDR1 is GTSNPN and CDR2 is SVGIG (reference sequence). The CDR3 is CAWRTQGNYGYTF. As DNA, the CDR3 is TGTGCCTGGAGAACTCAGGGAAACTATGGCTACACCTTC.

The V gene is TRBV29-1, the J gene TRBJ2-2; TRBD2 might be the D (7 bases). This CDR3 is built from 15 residues. The germline CDR1 and CDR2 sequences are SQVTM and ANQGSEA. V was cut by 5 bases and J by 0 bases, with 13 bases left in between. The CDR3 loop reads CSVRGAIANTGELFF. CDR3 nucleotides: TGCAGCGTTCGGGGGGCCATAGCGAACACCGGGGAGCTGTTTTTT.

This sequence joins TRBV11-2 and TRBJ2-5; possible D gene TRBD2, 7 bases. CDR1 SGHAT and CDR2 FQNNGV come from the germline V gene. Trimming stripped 5 bases from V and 5 bases from J, with 18 bases between. This CDR3 comprises 15 residues. The CDR3 nucleotides are TGTGCCAGCAGCCAAGCCGCGGGGGCGGAGGAGACCCAGTACTTC. Amino acids: CASSQAAGAEETQYF.

The chain is built from TRBV7-9 and TRBJ2-5, with a weak D call TRBD1 (5 bases). Trimming removed 1 base from V and 8 bases from J, with 8 bases in between. Germline lookup yields CDR1 SEHNR and CDR2 FQNEAQ (reference sequence). The CDR3 totals 12 residues. DNA for the CDR3: TGTGCCAGCAGCTTAGTAGGGGTAACCCAGTACTTC. It yields the protein CASSLVGVTQYF.

V and J are TRBV21-1 and TRBJ1-2. TRBV21-1 counts as a pseudogene. The CDR3 loop spans 12 amino acids. CDR3 in amino acids: CASMRELCGYTF. DNA of the CDR3: TGTGCCAGCATGAGGGAGCTTTGTGGCTACACCTTC.

The rearrangement uses TRBV28 and TRBJ1-4, with unresolved D. Germline values: CDR1 MDHEN, CDR2 SYDVKM. The V end lost 6 bases, the J end lost 6 bases, and 14 bases lay between the germline ends. The CDR3 is 14 amino acids. The CDR3 sequence is CASRRGSKDEKLFF. For the CDR3, the DNA is TGTGCCAGCAGAAGAGGATCCAAAGATGAAAAACTGTTTTTT.

This chain connects TRBV2 to TRBJ2-2; D is uncertain. There are 15 residues in the CDR3. Trimming left V 2 bases short and J 3 bases short, with 10 bases between. Germline loops: CDR1 SNHLY, CDR2 FYNNEI. The DNA for the CDR3 is TGTGCCAGCAGTGAAAGTGGAGCATACACCGGGGAGCTGTTTTTT. It specifies CASSESGAYTGELFF.

This clone showed up just once. V and J are TRBV7-2 and TRBJ1-2, with 12 nucleotides matching TRBD1. Germline V gene lookup returns CDR1 SGHTA and CDR2 FQGNSA. Trimming took 2 bases from V and 8 from J; bases not matched to a gene: 9. CDR3 length equals 16 residues. CDR3 DNA sequence: TGTGCCAGCAGCTTATCGTGGGACAGGGGGCCCAAGGGCTACACCTTC. Protein product: CASSLSWDRGPKGYTF.

The chain combines TRBV27 with TRBJ1-2; 8 nucleotides agree with TRBD1. CDR3 length: 17 residues. Germline V gene data show CDR1 as MNHEY and CDR2 as SMNVEV (reference sequence). J lost 3 bases, V lost 8 bases, and 17 bases had no gene match. The CDR3 DNA is TGTGCCAGCCAAGCGACAGGGGTGGGGTTACGTCACTATGGCTACACCTTC. This sequence encodes CASQATGVGLRHYGYTF.

This chain links TRBV28 with TRBJ2-7; D is unresolved. Germline V CDR1 and CDR2: MDHEN, SYDVKM. CDR3 length equals 16 residues. V lost 1 base and J 1 base, leaving 14 bases between the germline ends. The CDR3 spells CASSLFLRLNSYEQYF. The CDR3 DNA is TGTGCCAGCAGTTTATTCCTGAGACTGAATTCCTACGAGCAGTACTTC.